What follows are 13 T cell receptor beta chains derived from one specimen sequenced in a study of PD-L1 blockade in urothelial cancer. Time point given: pretreatment peripheral blood. Clones were read by immunoSEQ multiplex PCR, and TCRdb kept only the in-frame ones, dropping some. The top ten clones hold around 1.7% of a sample with about 95,000 clones, around 89% of them seen once. The sample consisted of PBMCs, taken around atezolizumab (anti-PD-L1) treatment. These receptors were collected from a man in his fifties or sixties with urothelial cancer.

The rearrangement joins TRBV11-2 to TRBJ1-1; 7 positions match TRBD1. The V gene's germline CDR1 is SGHAT and CDR2 FQNNGV. Losses at the gene ends were 4 bases for V and 9 bases for J; bases not matched to a gene: 5. This CDR3 is 12 amino acids long. CDR3 region: CASSYTRGQAFF. The DNA for the CDR3 is TGTGCCAGCAGCTACACTAGGGGGCAAGCTTTCTTT. The full variable domain, in which reference TRBV11-2 and TRBJ1-1 provide the parts outside the CDR3, is EAGVAQSPRYKIIEKRQSVAFWCNPISGHATLYWYQQILGQGPKLLIQFQNNGVVDDSQLPKDRFSAERLKGVDSTLKIQPAKLEDSAVYLCASSYTRGQAFFGQGTRLTVV.

The genes are TRBV4-3 and TRBJ2-1; a possible D gene is TRBD2 (6 bases). V lost 2 bases and J 4 bases, leaving 21 bases between the germline ends. The germline V gene encodes CDR1 LGHNA and CDR2 YSLEER. This CDR3 spans 18 amino acids. DNA for the CDR3: TGCGCCAGCAGCCAACTTTATAGCGGTAGCGAGTTATACAATGAGCAGTTCTTC. Protein: CASSQLYSGSELYNEQFF.

The V and J genes are TRBV7-9 and TRBJ2-1, with D perhaps TRBD2 (7 bases). Germline CDR1 SEHNR, CDR2 FQNEAQ (reference sequence). V lost 5 bases to trimming and J lost 3 bases, with 11 bases between them. The CDR3 is 14 residues long. CDR3 nucleotide sequence: TGTGCCAGCAGCGGGGAGGGGGACTACAATGAGCAGTTCTTC. Encoded protein: CASSGEGDYNEQFF. The variable domain in full, with the rest retrieved from reference TRBV7-9 and TRBJ2-1, is DTGVSQNPRHKITKRGQNVTFRCDPISEHNRLYWYRQTLGQGPEFLTYFQNEAQLEKSRLLSDRFSAERPKGSFSTLEIQRTEQGDSAMYLCASSGEGDYNEQFFGPGTRLTVL.

J is TRBJ1-6 and V is TRBV19, with D maybe TRBD1 (6 bases). This CDR3 region has 13 residues. V was clipped by 6 bases and J by 7 bases, with 10 bases between them. Germline lookup yields CDR1 LNHDA and CDR2 SQIVND (reference sequence). CDR3 in DNA: TGTGCCAGTAGCCTGACAGGCAATTCACCCCTCCACTTT. Its protein is CASSLTGNSPLHF.

The V gene is TRBV4-3, the J gene TRBJ2-3, with TRBD2 identical over 10 bases. Per the germline V gene, CDR1 is LGHNA and CDR2 is YSLEER. The length of the CDR3 is 15 residues. The V segment lost 4 bases and the J segment 6 bases; nucleotides outside the gene matches: 7. The CDR3 loop reads CASSLVSGGVDTQYF. The DNA for the CDR3 is TGCGCCAGCAGCCTAGTGAGCGGGGGGGTGGATACGCAGTATTTT.

Only one count was recorded for this clone. The chain combines TRBV15 with TRBJ1-2; TRBD1 agrees at 7 bases. Germline V gene lookup returns CDR1 LNHNV and CDR2 YYDKDF (reference sequence). The CDR3 contains 17 residues. V lost 0 bases and J lost 2; bases outside the gene matches: 9. CDR3 sequence: CATSRDLPSTGNYGYTF. The CDR3 coding sequence is TGTGCCACCAGCAGAGATCTCCCGTCGACAGGGAACTATGGCTACACCTTC. Looking up the rest from reference TRBV15 and TRBJ1-2 gives the full variable domain: DAMVIQNPRYQVTQFGKPVTLSCSQTLNHNVMYWYQQKSSQAPKLLFHYYDKDFNNEADTPDNFQSRRPNTSFCFLDIRSPGLGDTAMYLCATSRDLPSTGNYGYTFGSGTRLTVV.

The chain employs TRBV7-3 and TRBJ2-5, with D maybe TRBD1 (5 bases). The V gene's germline CDR1 is SGHTA and CDR2 FQGTGA. Trimming removed 1 base from V and 3 bases from J, with 9 bases in between. This CDR3 region has 14 residues. The CDR3 loop reads CASSLNGREETQYF. The DNA for the CDR3 is TGTGCCAGCAGCTTAAATGGCAGGGAAGAGACCCAGTACTTC.

The chain joins TRBV4-3 to TRBJ2-1; 9 bases match TRBD2. Trimming took 0 bases from V and 2 from J; bases not matched to a gene: 8. This CDR3 contains 18 residues. Germline V gene sequence: CDR1 LGHNA, CDR2 YSLEER. The CDR3: CASSQEIFAGGTYNEQFF. The CDR3 DNA reads TGCGCCAGCAGCCAAGAAATATTCGCGGGAGGGACCTACAATGAGCAGTTCTTC.

The chain recombines TRBV11-3 with TRBJ2-1, with D uncertain. Germline CDR1 and CDR2: SGHNT and YENEEA. The CDR3 loop spans 16 amino acids. V was trimmed by 8 bases and J by 0 bases, leaving 17 bases between them. CDR3 sequence reads: CASSSGPASSYNEQFF. CDR3 DNA sequence: TGTGCCAGCTCCTCTGGTCCGGCTAGCTCCTACAATGAGCAGTTCTTC.

The chain is built from TRBV9 and TRBJ2-1; 8 bases agree with TRBD2. Germline lookup yields CDR1 SGDLS and CDR2 YYNGEE. The CDR3 covers 15 residues. Losses at the gene ends were 0 bases for V and 2 bases for J; bases not matched to a gene: 1. The CDR3 DNA follows: TGTGCCAGCAGCGTAGCGGGACTAGCCTACAATGAGCAGTTCTTC. This translates into CASSVAGLAYNEQFF. Drawing the rest from reference TRBV9 and TRBJ2-1, the complete variable domain is DSGVTQTPKHLITATGQRVTLRCSPRSGDLSVYWYQQSLDQGLQFLIQYYNGEERAKGNILERFSAQQFPDLHSELNLSSLELGDSALYFCASSVAGLAYNEQFFGPGTRLTVL.

The chain uses TRBV28 and TRBJ2-7; D is unresolved. CDR3 length equals 13 residues. Trimming took off 1 base at V and 3 bases at J, with 7 bases between the two ends. The V gene's germline CDR1 is MDHEN and CDR2 SYDVKM. CDR3: CASSLSLLYEQYF. The CDR3 coding sequence is TGTGCCAGCAGTTTATCCCTACTCTACGAGCAGTACTTC.

In its sample, this clone was seen a few times. The gene calls are TRBV30 and TRBJ1-6; 7 bases map to TRBD1. CDR3 length: 17 amino acids. The germline V gene encodes CDR1 GTSNPN and CDR2 SVGIG (reference sequence). V gave up 3 bases and J gave up 0 bases; unmatched junction bases: 8. The CDR3 DNA reads TGTGCCTGGAGGTTGCTCAGGGGGAGCTCCTATAATTCACCCCTCCACTTT. Protein product: CAWRLLRGSSYNSPLHF.

The chain has TRBV7-9 and TRBJ2-1, with TRBD2 matching over 9 bases. The germline gives CDR1 SEHNR, CDR2 FQNEAQ (reference sequence). This CDR3 spans 17 amino acids. Germline trimming cut 2 bases from V and 4 bases from J; bases unmatched to any gene: 9. The CDR3 DNA reads as TGTGCCAGCAGCTTACGGCGGGGCGGGGGGGTTTACAATGAGCAGTTCTTC. Its protein product is CASSLRRGGGVYNEQFF.